The 29 T cell receptor beta chains listed next were all sequenced from one sample in a study of T cell changes during pregnancy in multiple sclerosis. TCRdb keeps only in-frame clones here, not all; method: immunoSEQ multiplex PCR. The data contain about 60,000 clones, roughly 90% of them singletons. This specimen was peripheral blood, taken before pregnancy. These receptors came from a female donor with multiple sclerosis, enrolled in a pregnancy study.

The rearrangement joins TRBV7-6 to TRBJ1-5, with D possibly TRBD1 on 5 matching bases. The CDR3 has 16 amino acids. Between the trimmed V and J ends, which lost 5 bases and 2 bases, there was a span of 16 bases. The germline gives CDR1 SGHVS, CDR2 FNYEAQ. The CDR3, as DNA: TGTGCCAGCAGCGGCGGCGGAGGGGTTGGCAATCAGCCCCAGCATTTT. It translates to CASSGGGGVGNQPQHF.

The gene calls are TRBV19 and TRBJ1-5, with D perhaps matching TRBD1 (6 bases). CDR1 and CDR2 (germline): LNHDA, SQIVND (reference sequence). This CDR3 is 15 amino acids long. Deletions cut 4 bases from V and 3 bases from J, with 13 bases between. As DNA, the CDR3 is TGTGCCAGTAGTACAACAGGGTCCCCCAATCAGCCCCAGCATTTT. Amino acids: CASSTTGSPNQPQHF.

The chain recombines TRBV19 with TRBJ1-1, with D perhaps matching TRBD1 (5 bases). CDR1 is LNHDA, CDR2 SQIVND, per germline (reference sequence). The V gene lost 8 bases and the J gene lost 3 bases, with 16 bases spanning the gap. CDR3 length: 14 residues. CDR3 protein: CASGGDGFYTEAFF. For the CDR3, the DNA is TGTGCCAGTGGAGGGGACGGATTCTACACTGAAGCTTTCTTT. The full variable domain, rest sourced from reference TRBV19 and TRBJ1-1, is DGGITQSPKYLFRKEGQNVTLSCEQNLNHDAMYWYRQDPGQGLRLIYYSQIVNDFQKGDIAEGYSVSREKKESFPLTVTSAQKNPTAFYLCASGGDGFYTEAFFGQGTRLTVV.

The V gene is TRBV7-9, the J gene TRBJ1-6; D gene uncertain. The CDR3 sequence is 13 residues long. From germline, CDR1 is SEHNR and CDR2 FQNEAQ (reference sequence). V was shortened by 4 bases and J by 10 bases, with 11 bases between the two germline ends. CDR3 loop: CASSSVEGSPLHF. CDR3 nucleotide sequence: TGTGCCAGCAGCTCCGTTGAGGGCTCACCCCTCCACTTT.

The chain recombines TRBV10-3 with TRBJ2-7, with D maybe TRBD1 (6 bases). The CDR3 runs to 15 residues. V gave up 6 bases and J gave up 5 bases, with 20 bases separating them. Per germline, CDR1 ENHRY and CDR2 SYGVKD. CDR3 bases: TGTGCCATCAGGAGTGAACAGGGATCCCTCCACGAGCAGTACTTC. Amino acid sequence: CAIRSEQGSLHEQYF.

The rearrangement uses TRBV9 and TRBJ1-6; 8 bases map to TRBD1. The germline CDR1 and CDR2 sequences are SGDLS and YYNGEE. The CDR3 consists of 17 residues. J gave up 9 bases and V 2 bases, and 13 bases lay outside the gene matches. The CDR3 protein is CASSVGQGVFGGSPLHF. DNA for the CDR3: TGTGCCAGCAGCGTCGGACAGGGCGTATTCGGGGGTTCACCCCTCCACTTT.

The V and J genes are TRBV11-2 and TRBJ2-5, with 9 bases that match TRBD1. The J segment lost 3 bases and the V segment lost 8 bases, leaving 1 base of the junction unmatched. Germline loops: CDR1 SGHAT, CDR2 FQNNGV. CDR3 length: 12 residues. The CDR3 sequence: CASGTGKETQYF. CDR3 DNA sequence: TGTGCCAGCGGGACAGGGAAAGAGACCCAGTACTTC.

The chain has TRBV7-2 and TRBJ1-4; a weak D match, TRBD1 (5 bases). This CDR3 has 16 residues. The V and J ends lost 1 base and 4 bases respectively, with 13 bases between them. CDR1 is SGHTA, CDR2 FQGNSA, per germline. The CDR3 nucleotides are TGTGCCAGCAGCTTAGAGTCAACAGGAATTAATGAAAAACTGTTTTTT. Amino acids: CASSLESTGINEKLFF.

This clone was detected only once. This chain joins TRBV7-9 and TRBJ1-1; TRBD1 is a possible D gene (5 bases). CDR1 is SEHNR and CDR2 is FQNEAQ in the germline V gene (reference sequence). There are 14 residues in the CDR3. V was clipped by 5 bases and J by 5 bases, with 15 bases between them. CDR3 sequence (DNA): TGTGCCAGCAGCCTGGGGGGGGGAAGGACTGAAGCTTTCTTT. Its translation is CASSLGGGRTEAFF. Using reference TRBV7-9 and TRBJ1-1 for the parts outside the CDR3, the full variable domain is DTGVSQNPRHKITKRGQNVTFRCDPISEHNRLYWYRQTLGQGPEFLTYFQNEAQLEKSRLLSDRFSAERPKGSFSTLEIQRTEQGDSAMYLCASSLGGGRTEAFFGQGTRLTVV.

In nucleotides, the CDR3 is TGCGCCAGCAGCCAGGGGAGCTCCTATAATTCACCCCTCCACTTT. The encoded protein is CASSQGSSYNSPLHF. V and J are TRBV4-3 and TRBJ1-6; the D is unclear. The CDR3 has 15 residues. Germline V CDR1 and CDR2: LGHNA, YSLEER. Trimming took off 3 bases at V and 0 bases at J, with 6 bases between the two ends.

This rearrangement joins TRBV27 to TRBJ2-5; unclear D gene. The V gene's germline CDR1 is MNHEY and CDR2 SMNVEV (reference sequence). Between the trimmed V and J ends, which lost 5 bases and 3 bases, there was a span of 10 bases. CDR3 length equals 13 residues. The CDR3 region is CASSRFPKETQYF. The CDR3 bases are TGTGCCAGCAGTCGGTTTCCCAAAGAGACCCAGTACTTC.

CDR3 DNA sequence: TGCGCCAGCAGCTTGGTATGGTTCGAGACAGATACGCAGTATTTT. This gives the protein CASSLVWFETDTQYF. This rearrangement joins TRBV5-1 to TRBJ2-3, with no clear D. CDR1 SGHRS and CDR2 YFSETQ come from the germline V gene. This CDR3 spans 15 amino acids. Trimming pared 0 bases from V and 3 bases from J, leaving 11 bases between.

The chain combines TRBV9 with TRBJ2-5; maybe TRBD2 (6 bases). The CDR3 sequence is 16 residues long. Trimming shortened V by 0 bases and J by 4 bases, and 16 bases separated the two germline ends. The germline V gene has CDR1 SGDLS and CDR2 YYNGEE. CDR3 sequence reads: CASSVVSGFGAETQYF. The CDR3 nucleotides read TGTGCCAGCAGCGTAGTAAGCGGGTTCGGGGCAGAGACCCAGTACTTC.

The chain is built from TRBV6-5 and TRBJ1-6, with a tentative D call TRBD1 (5 bases). Germline CDR1 MNHEY, CDR2 SVGAGI. The germline V and J ends were trimmed by 2 bases and 2 bases, with 7 bases remaining between them. This CDR3 region has 15 residues. The CDR3 DNA reads as TGTGCCAGCAGTTACGACAGTCCCTATAATTCACCCCTCCACTTT. It is translated as CASSYDSPYNSPLHF.

This clone was seen just once. The chain employs TRBV5-6 and TRBJ1-2; possible D gene TRBD1, 6 bases. The CDR3 is 13 amino acids. Germline V gene lookup returns CDR1 SGHDT and CDR2 YYEEEE. The V gene lost 0 bases and the J gene lost 6 bases, with 9 bases spanning the gap. The chain's CDR3 is CASSLGQANGYTF. The CDR3 DNA reads TGTGCCAGCAGCTTGGGACAGGCTAATGGCTACACCTTC.

V usage is TRBV7-3 and J usage is TRBJ2-5; possible D gene TRBD2, 7 bases. CDR1 and CDR2 (germline): SGHTA, FQGTGA. Trimming took 2 bases from V and 5 from J, leaving 15 bases between them. The CDR3 length is 15 residues. The CDR3 loop is CASSLSGGAQETQYF. CDR3 bases: TGTGCCAGCAGCTTATCTGGGGGGGCCCAGGAGACCCAGTACTTC.

This clone was found a few times. The CDR3 sequence: CASTTGDTEAFF. The CDR3 bases are TGTGCCAGCACGACGGGGGACACTGAAGCTTTCTTT. This chain connects TRBV13 to TRBJ1-1; maybe TRBD1 (5 bases). The CDR3 consists of 12 residues. The germline V gene has CDR1 PRHDT and CDR2 FYEKMQ (reference sequence). V was clipped by 7 bases and J by 3 bases, with 9 bases between them.

The V and J genes are TRBV9 and TRBJ1-2; TRBD1 matches 12 bases. Germline V gene sequence: CDR1 SGDLS, CDR2 YYNGEE. V trimming: 0 bases; J trimming: 6 bases; junction bases outside the gene matches: 9. CDR3 length: 17 residues. CDR3 region: CASSVARWGQGAHGYTF. The CDR3 region has the DNA TGTGCCAGCAGCGTAGCTCGATGGGGACAGGGGGCGCATGGCTACACCTTC.

V usage is TRBV30 and J usage is TRBJ2-7; TRBD2 aligns across 7 bases. CDR1 is GTSNPN, CDR2 SVGIG, per germline (reference sequence). This CDR3 contains 13 residues. Unmatched junction bases numbered 2, after V lost 1 base and J lost 2 bases. The CDR3 region has the DNA TGTGCCTGGAGTGCAGGGAGGGCCTACGAGCAGTACTTC. Its protein is CAWSAGRAYEQYF.

This chain joins TRBV27 and TRBJ1-4; TRBD1 is a possible D gene (5 bases). V was cut by 4 bases and J by 6 bases, with 6 bases left in between. The CDR3 is 12 residues long. In germline, CDR1 is MNHEY, CDR2 SMNVEV (reference sequence). CDR3 in amino acids: CASSSGYEKLFF. The CDR3 DNA reads TGTGCCAGCAGTTCAGGGTATGAAAAACTGTTTTTT.

The chain is built from TRBV19 and TRBJ1-6; 9 nucleotides align to TRBD1. The CDR3 is 15 amino acids. Trimming removed 7 bases from V and 7 bases from J; junction bases left unmatched: 8. Germline V gives CDR1 LNHDA, CDR2 SQIVND (reference sequence). The DNA for the CDR3 is TGTGCCAGTACCCGGGACAGGGCGAAAAATTCACCCCTCCACTTT. Residues: CASTRDRAKNSPLHF.

This chain joins TRBV7-9 and TRBJ2-5; perhaps TRBD2 as D (6 bases). Trimming removed 5 bases at V and 1 base at J, with 11 bases between. From germline, CDR1 is SEHNR and CDR2 FQNEAQ (reference sequence). The CDR3 has 14 residues. The CDR3 coding sequence is TGTGCCAGCAGCGTGGGACTTACCCAAGAGACCCAGTACTTC. The encoded protein is CASSVGLTQETQYF.

This chain joins TRBV9 and TRBJ2-6; TRBD2 agrees at 14 bases. This CDR3 spans 19 amino acids. Germline assignment: CDR1 SGDLS and CDR2 YYNGEE. After removal of 3 bases from V and 0 bases from J, the junction contained 5 bases not matched to a gene. This chain's CDR3 is CASSAGLAGGPSGANVLTF. The CDR3 coding sequence is TGTGCCAGCAGCGCCGGACTAGCGGGGGGCCCCTCTGGGGCCAACGTCCTGACTTTC.

This sequence joins TRBV5-4 and TRBJ1-1; 9 bases align to TRBD1. Trimming took 4 bases from V and 3 from J; bases not matched to a gene: 4. Per the germline V gene, CDR1 is SGHNT and CDR2 is YYREEE (reference sequence). The CDR3 consists of 14 residues. The CDR3 DNA is TGTGCCAGCAGCGGGACAGGGATTTACACTGAAGCTTTCTTT. Protein sequence: CASSGTGIYTEAFF. Looking up the rest from reference TRBV5-4 and TRBJ1-1 gives the full variable domain: ETGVTQSPTHLIKTRGQQVTLRCSSQSGHNTVSWYQQALGQGPQFIFQYYREEENGRGNFPPRFSGLQFPNYSSELNVNALELDDSALYLCASSGTGIYTEAFFGQGTRLTVV.

This clone was recorded once. The V call is TRBV5-1, the J call TRBJ2-3; 12 nucleotides align to TRBD1. The CDR3 has 15 amino acids. Germline V gene data show CDR1 as SGHRS and CDR2 as YFSETQ. V lost 7 bases to trimming and J lost 6 bases; unmatched junction nucleotides: 9. The CDR3: CASGGTGGLGDTQYF. In nucleotides, the CDR3 is TGCGCCAGCGGAGGGACAGGGGGCTTGGGGGATACGCAGTATTTT.

This chain connects TRBV11-3 to TRBJ2-7, with TRBD1 identical over 8 bases. CDR1 and CDR2 from the germline V gene are SGHNT and YENEEA. This CDR3 spans 14 amino acids. After removal of 5 bases from V and 5 bases from J, the junction contained 8 bases not matched to a gene. CDR3 DNA: TGTGCCAGCAGCCCATCGACAGGGGTTCACGAGCAGTACTTC. This translates into CASSPSTGVHEQYF.

The chain is built from TRBV27 and TRBJ1-2; 8 positions agree with TRBD1. Unmatched junction bases numbered 6, after V lost 5 bases and J lost 4 bases. The CDR3 extends over 14 amino acids. The germline gives CDR1 MNHEY, CDR2 SMNVEV (reference sequence). CDR3: CASSPRTGSYGYTF. The CDR3, as DNA: TGTGCCAGCAGTCCCCGGACAGGGAGCTATGGCTACACCTTC.

The chain links TRBV7-8 to TRBJ1-1; tentatively, D is TRBD1 (5 bases). V was shortened by 2 bases and J by 5 bases, with 12 bases between the two germline ends. CDR1 and CDR2 from the germline V gene are SGHVS and FQNEAQ. The CDR3 contains 14 residues. The CDR3 DNA reads TGTGCCAGCAGCTTACGTGGGGCGGTTACTGAAGCTTTCTTT. Amino acids: CASSLRGAVTEAFF.

A single count supports this clone. The chain uses TRBV11-1 and TRBJ2-7; tentatively, D is TRBD1 (6 bases). CDR1 and CDR2 (germline): SGHAT, FQDESV (reference sequence). This CDR3 is 15 amino acids long. Trimming removed 2 bases at V and 4 bases at J, with 15 bases between. CDR3 loop: CASSLSDSSGYEQYF. The CDR3 nucleotides are TGTGCCAGCAGCTTATCGGACAGCTCTGGGTACGAGCAGTACTTC. The full variable domain, in which reference TRBV11-1 and TRBJ2-7 provide the parts outside the CDR3, is EAEVAQSPRYKITEKSQAVAFWCDPISGHATLYWYRQILGQGPELLVQFQDESVVDDSQLPKDRFSAERLKGVDSTLKIQPAELGDSAMYLCASSLSDSSGYEQYFGPGTRLTVT.